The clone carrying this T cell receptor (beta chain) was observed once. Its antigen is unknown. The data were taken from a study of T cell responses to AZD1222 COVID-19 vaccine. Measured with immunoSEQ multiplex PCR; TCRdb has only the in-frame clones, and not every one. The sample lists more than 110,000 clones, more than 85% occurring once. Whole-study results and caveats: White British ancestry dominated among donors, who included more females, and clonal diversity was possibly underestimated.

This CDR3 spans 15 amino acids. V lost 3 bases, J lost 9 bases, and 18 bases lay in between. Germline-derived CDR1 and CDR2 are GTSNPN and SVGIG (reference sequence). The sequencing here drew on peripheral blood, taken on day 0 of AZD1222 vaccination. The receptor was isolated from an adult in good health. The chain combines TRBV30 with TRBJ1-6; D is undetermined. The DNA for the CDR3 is TGTGCCTGGAGCGCTGGACCGGGCGTTGGTTCACCCCTCCACTTT. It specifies CAWSAGPGVGSPLHF.